These 20 T cell receptor beta chains originate from one sample sequenced in a study of blood T cell repertoires in COVID-19. Profiled with immunoSEQ multiplex PCR; TCRdb holds only in-frame clones, not every one. The profile shows about 220,000 clones, around 84% of them singletons. Sequenced: peripheral blood. The receptors come from a man in his forties or fifties with active or convalescent COVID-19.

V and J are TRBV2 and TRBJ1-2; D might be TRBD1 (6 bases). The CDR3 sequence is 15 residues long. CDR1 is SNHLY and CDR2 is FYNNEI in the germline V gene. The V end was cut by 1 base, the J end by 4 bases, with 13 bases between. The CDR3 DNA follows: TGTGCCAGCAGTGAAGTGGCGGGGGCGTCCTATGGCTACACCTTC. Translation: CASSEVAGASYGYTF.

For the CDR3, the DNA is TGTGCCAGCAGAGGACAGCTAAGCACAGATACGCAGTATTTT. Translated: CASRGQLSTDTQYF. The gene calls are TRBV2 and TRBJ2-3, with a tentative D call TRBD1 (6 bases). There are 14 residues in the CDR3. Germline CDR1 reads SNHLY; CDR2 reads FYNNEI. V dropped 6 bases and J dropped 0 bases, with 10 bases sitting between them.

This clone was observed many times. This chain uses TRBV19 with TRBJ1-1, with D tentatively TRBD1 (6 bases). Germline CDR1 reads LNHDA; CDR2 reads SQIVND (reference sequence). The V end was cut by 5 bases, the J end by 2 bases, with 9 bases between. The CDR3 contains 13 residues. The CDR3 nucleotides read TGTGCCAGTAGTTTCAGGGGCAACACTGAAGCTTTCTTT. Its protein product is CASSFRGNTEAFF.

The sample holds a few counts of this clone. This rearrangement joins TRBV6-2 or TRBV6-3 to TRBJ1-1; no clear D. The V gene lost 5 bases and the J gene lost 3 bases, with 16 bases spanning the gap. The germline V gene encodes CDR1 MNHEY and CDR2 SVGEGT. This CDR3 contains 15 residues. The CDR3 protein is CASSHVGDGYTEAFF. In DNA, the CDR3 is TGTGCCAGCAGTCACGTAGGAGACGGATACACTGAAGCTTTCTTT.

The V gene is TRBV5-1, the J gene TRBJ2-3; 10 bases agree with TRBD2. The V gene end was trimmed by 3 bases and the J gene end by 0 bases; junction bases not matched to a gene: 4. CDR3 length: 16 residues. CDR1 is SGHRS, CDR2 YFSETQ, per germline. DNA for the CDR3: TGCGCCAGCAGCTGGGGGACTAGCGATAGCACAGATACGCAGTATTTT. Protein: CASSWGTSDSTDTQYF.

The chain links TRBV30 to TRBJ1-6; a possible D gene is TRBD1 (5 bases). The CDR3 totals 17 residues. Trimming removed 2 bases from V and 6 bases from J, with 20 bases in between. The germline V gene encodes CDR1 GTSNPN and CDR2 SVGIG (reference sequence). The CDR3 here is CAWSTTIAGRTNSPLHF. The CDR3 bases are TGTGCCTGGAGTACGACGATCGCGGGACGGACTAATTCACCCCTCCACTTT. The variable domain in full, completed from reference TRBV30 and TRBJ1-6, reads SQTIHQWPATLVQPVGSPLSLECTVEGTSNPNLYWYRQAAGRGLQLLFYSVGIGQISSEVPQNLSASRPQDRQFILSSKKLLLSDSGFYLCAWSTTIAGRTNSPLHFGNGTRLTVT.

The genes are TRBV10-3 and TRBJ1-2; D not resolved. Germline-derived CDR1 and CDR2 are ENHRY and SYGVKD. The CDR3 consists of 12 residues. Trimming took off 3 bases at V and 5 bases at J, with 7 bases between the two ends. CDR3 sequence (DNA): TGTGCCATCAGTGAAGCGGTTTATGGCTACACCTTC. It is translated as CAISEAVYGYTF.

This clone has only one observation. This sequence joins TRBV19 and TRBJ2-1; 10 positions match TRBD2. Per germline, CDR1 LNHDA and CDR2 SQIVND (reference sequence). With 7 bases clipped from V and 10 bases from J, the junction kept 13 bases outside the gene matches. The CDR3 spans 15 residues. CDR3 region: CASTSVASGGGEQFF. The CDR3, as DNA: TGTGCCAGTACCTCAGTGGCTAGCGGGGGAGGAGAGCAGTTCTTC.

The chain is built from TRBV10-3 and TRBJ1-3; no clear D. Trimming shortened V by 3 bases and J by 4 bases, and 10 bases separated the two germline ends. The V gene's germline CDR1 is ENHRY and CDR2 SYGVKD. CDR3 length: 14 amino acids. This chain's CDR3 is CAISEGAVGNTIYF. The CDR3 DNA reads as TGTGCCATCAGTGAAGGAGCAGTAGGAAACACCATATATTTT.

The chain recombines TRBV10-2 with TRBJ2-5; D remains unclear. Germline loops: CDR1 WSHSY, CDR2 SAAADI. CDR3 length: 13 amino acids. Trimming shortened V by 1 base and J by 5 bases, and 8 bases separated the two germline ends. DNA for the CDR3: TGCGCCAGCAGTGAGTGGGCCGGCGAGACCCAGTACTTC. This gives the protein CASSEWAGETQYF.

This chain uses TRBV5-6 with TRBJ2-6, with a possible D match to TRBD1 (6 bases). The CDR3 is 15 residues long. CDR1 and CDR2 (germline): SGHDT, YYEEEE. Deletions cut 6 bases from V and 0 bases from J, with 10 bases between. The CDR3 loop is CASNTGLSGANVLTF. The CDR3, as DNA: TGTGCCAGCAACACAGGGCTCTCTGGGGCCAACGTCCTGACTTTC.

V is TRBV4-1 and J is TRBJ1-6; 7 nucleotides line up with TRBD1. With 3 bases clipped from V and 5 bases from J, the junction kept 4 bases outside the gene matches. The CDR3 is 15 residues long. Germline V gives CDR1 MGHRA, CDR2 YSYEKL. The CDR3 DNA reads TGCGCCAGCAGCCACCTGACAGGGAATAATTCACCCCTCCACTTT. Translating gives CASSHLTGNNSPLHF.

The J gene is TRBJ1-2, the V gene TRBV29-1; perhaps TRBD1 as D (5 bases). Germline CDR1 SQVTM, CDR2 ANQGSEA. The CDR3 has 12 residues. Trimming shortened V by 3 bases and J by 4 bases, and 9 bases separated the two germline ends. The CDR3 bases are TGCAGCGTTGATTCCGGGGGCTATGGCTACACCTTC. Protein product: CSVDSGGYGYTF.

The rearrangement uses TRBV3-1 (or the pseudogene TRBV3-2) and TRBJ1-1, with D possibly TRBD1 on 5 matching bases. This CDR3 is 11 amino acids long. V lost 11 bases and J 8 bases, leaving 15 bases between the germline ends. The germline CDR1 and CDR2 sequences are LGHDT and YNNKEL (reference sequence). This chain's CDR3 is CARPGGAEAFF. In nucleotides, the CDR3 is TGTGCCCGACCCGGGGGAGCGGAAGCTTTCTTT.

This chain joins TRBV7-2 and TRBJ1-3, with TRBD1 matching over 8 bases. J lost 0 bases, V lost 3 bases, and 10 bases had no gene match. Germline V CDR1 and CDR2: SGHTA, FQGNSA. The CDR3 runs 18 residues. CDR3 amino acids: CASSFLPRGPRSGNTIYF. DNA of the CDR3: TGTGCCAGCAGCTTCCTCCCCAGGGGGCCGCGCTCTGGAAACACCATATATTTT.

V is TRBV19 and J is TRBJ2-2; a possible D gene is TRBD1 (6 bases). This CDR3 is 14 amino acids long. Germline CDR1 and CDR2: LNHDA and SQIVND (reference sequence). V lost 4 bases to trimming and J lost 3 bases, with 9 bases between them. The CDR3 DNA reads as TGTGCCAGTAGTACGCACAGGGACACCGGGGAGCTGTTTTTT. Protein: CASSTHRDTGELFF.

This clone appeared a few times. The V call is TRBV5-8, the J call TRBJ2-1; 9 bases agree with TRBD1. V dropped 3 bases and J dropped 10; count of bases not matched to a gene: 5. The CDR3 length is 13 residues. Germline CDR1 is SGHTS and CDR2 is YDEGEE. CDR3 amino acids: CASSSGQGWEQFF. The CDR3 coding sequence is TGTGCCAGCAGCTCCGGACAGGGGTGGGAGCAGTTCTTC.

The rearrangement joins TRBV11-2 to TRBJ2-1; D is perhaps TRBD2 (5 bases). Germline loops: CDR1 SGHAT, CDR2 FQNNGV. Trimming shortened V by 1 base and J by 4 bases, and 8 bases separated the two germline ends. The CDR3 is 14 amino acids. The CDR3 protein is CASSLGEGYNEQFF. The CDR3 DNA is TGTGCCAGCAGCTTAGGTGAGGGTTACAATGAGCAGTTCTTC. The entire variable domain, with the rest obtained from reference TRBV11-2 and TRBJ2-1, is as follows: EAGVAQSPRYKIIEKRQSVAFWCNPISGHATLYWYQQILGQGPKLLIQFQNNGVVDDSQLPKDRFSAERLKGVDSTLKIQPAKLEDSAVYLCASSLGEGYNEQFFGPGTRLTVL.

This sequence joins TRBV5-6 and TRBJ1-2; the D gene is possibly TRBD1 (5 bases). The CDR3 runs 17 residues. V shed 1 base and J shed 0 bases, with 16 bases lying between them. The germline V gene encodes CDR1 SGHDT and CDR2 YYEEEE. CDR3 sequence (DNA): TGTGCCAGCAGCTTGCCTTACCCGGACAACTCTAACTATGGCTACACCTTC. Its translation: CASSLPYPDNSNYGYTF.

The CDR3 reads CASSHLGNEKLFF. The CDR3 nucleotides read TGTGCCAGCTCACACTTGGGCAATGAAAAACTGTTTTTT. This chain links TRBV27 with TRBJ1-4; no definite D call. V lost 8 bases, J lost 5 bases, and 12 bases lay in between. Germline CDR1 MNHEY, CDR2 SMNVEV (reference sequence). This CDR3 is built from 13 residues.